The present entry profiles one T cell receptor (beta chain) with its context. The entry originates in a study of cytomegalovirus exposure and HLA in healthy donors. Study-wide context: Roughly 77 million unique TCRs from HLA-typed donors made up an early data release.

It was with 60 Vbeta and 13 Jbeta primers that the PCR ran. Sequencing was performed with immunoSEQ multiplex PCR; in TCRdb, only in-frame clones are kept and a portion is missing. The sample records 240,000 or so clones, about 81% being singletons. The clonotype was recovered from a woman in her sixties in good health and CMV-seropositive. The sample taken for sequencing was PBMCs.

CDR3 residues: CASSYSRGEAFF. The CDR3 nucleotides read TGTGCCAGCAGTTACTCGAGAGGAGAAGCTTTCTTT. This chain uses TRBV6-6 with TRBJ1-1; D call uncertain. The length of the CDR3 is 12 residues. V was clipped by 0 bases and J by 8 bases, with 7 bases between them. Germline V gives CDR1 MNHNY, CDR2 SVGAGI (reference sequence).